This T cell receptor beta chain comes out of a study of cytomegalovirus exposure and HLA in healthy donors. Study at large: Around 85 million unique TCR sequences came from HLA-typed donors in an early release.

V dropped 6 bases and J dropped 8 bases, with 10 bases sitting between them. The CDR3 runs 12 residues. Looked up from germline, CDR1 is MNHEY and CDR2 is SMNVEV (reference sequence). For this clone: Its cognate antigen is unknown.

PCR primers comprised 60 Vbeta and 13 Jbeta primers. Measured with immunoSEQ multiplex PCR; TCRdb has only the in-frame clones, and not every one. The sample shows about 50,000 clones, 80% of them seen only once. Study-wide results and caveats: Common viral pathogens were later found to be apparently linked to several of the most significant clusters.

The sequencing sample was made of PBMCs. This chain connects TRBV27 to TRBJ1-4; a possible D gene is TRBD1 (5 bases). The TCR sequence derives from a man aged 25-45 years in good health and CMV-seropositive. CDR3 in DNA: TGTGCCAGCAGGGGACGGGAGGAAAAACTGTTTTTT. This translates into CASRGREEKLFF.